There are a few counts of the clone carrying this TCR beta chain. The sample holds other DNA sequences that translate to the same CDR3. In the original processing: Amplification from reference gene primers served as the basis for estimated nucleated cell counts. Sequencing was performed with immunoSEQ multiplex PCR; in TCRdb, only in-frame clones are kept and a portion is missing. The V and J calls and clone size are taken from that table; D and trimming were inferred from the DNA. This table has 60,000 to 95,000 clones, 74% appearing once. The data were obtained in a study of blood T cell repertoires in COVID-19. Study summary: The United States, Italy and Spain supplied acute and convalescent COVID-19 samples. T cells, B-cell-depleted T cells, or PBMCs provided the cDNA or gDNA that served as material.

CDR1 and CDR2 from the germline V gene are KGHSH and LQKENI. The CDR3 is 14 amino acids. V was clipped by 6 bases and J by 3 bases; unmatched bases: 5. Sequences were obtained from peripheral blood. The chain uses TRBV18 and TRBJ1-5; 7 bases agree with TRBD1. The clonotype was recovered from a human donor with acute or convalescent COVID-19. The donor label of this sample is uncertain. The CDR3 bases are TGTGCCAGCTCTCCCGGGACAGTCAATCAGCCCCAGCATTTT. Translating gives CASSPGTVNQPQHF.